Following are 16 T cell receptor beta chains from one sample sequenced in a study of post-analysis software for immune sequencing data. The study's findings and limits: With TRBV5-6, TRBV5-1 and TRBV20-1 included, 5 or 6 TRBV segments were more frequent in patients than in controls.

Their antigens are not known. Unique molecular identifiers were carried by the TCR beta cDNA libraries. TCRdb recomputed calls from the PCR reads with MiXCR, one row per CDR3 protein. The sample carries fewer than 550,000 distinct CDR3 sequences, roughly 34% recorded once. What was sequenced was blood. These receptor sequences come from a girl aged 2-17 years with multiple sclerosis.

There are many counts of this clonotype. The V call is TRBV29-1, the J call TRBJ2-4; a weak D match, TRBD1 (5 bases). V lost 5 bases and J 8 bases, leaving 10 bases between the germline ends. Germline loops: CDR1 SQVTM, CDR2 ANQGSEA. This CDR3 is 11 amino acids long. CDR3 loop: CSVIGRDIQYF. Here the CDR3 DNA reads TGCAGCGTTATTGGCAGGGACATTCAGTACTTC.

The chain joins TRBV5-1 to TRBJ1-2, with D possibly being TRBD1 (5 bases). The V gene's germline CDR1 is SGHRS and CDR2 YFSETQ. The CDR3 consists of 13 residues. V lost 2 bases to trimming and J lost 8 bases, with 13 bases between them. CDR3 protein: CASSFETAGGYTF. CDR3 nucleotides: TGCGCCAGCAGCTTTGAGACAGCGGGCGGCTACACCTTC.

The chain employs TRBV20-1 and TRBJ2-3; 7 bases align to TRBD2. V lost 0 bases, J lost 0 bases, and 6 bases stayed unmatched. Germline assignment: CDR1 DFQATT and CDR2 SNEGSKA (reference sequence). The CDR3 covers 16 residues. CDR3 in amino acids: CSARDPGGASTDTQYF. CDR3 sequence (DNA): TGCAGTGCTAGAGATCCGGGGGGAGCTAGCACAGATACGCAGTATTTT.

The chain uses TRBV29-1 and TRBJ2-3; 7 bases align to TRBD2. The length of the CDR3 is 13 residues. The V gene end was trimmed by 5 bases and the J gene end by 1 base; junction bases not matched to a gene: 3. Germline V lookup: CDR1 SQVTM, CDR2 ANQGSEA. In DNA form, the CDR3 reads TGCAGCGTTACTAGCGACGGCACAGATACGCAGTATTTT. This codes for CSVTSDGTDTQYF.

Of note for this clonotype: This may arise from a read error, as a much more abundant clone is one base away. This chain joins TRBV5-6 and TRBJ1-2; D remains ambiguous. This CDR3 spans 12 amino acids. Germline lookup yields CDR1 SGHDT and CDR2 YYEEEE. The CDR3: CAGSPSNYGYTF. The CDR3 nucleotides read TGTGCCGGCAGCCCCTCTAACTATGGCTACACCTTC.

The V and J genes are TRBV5-1 and TRBJ2-1; the match to TRBD2 covers 13 bases. Trimming took 6 bases from V and 6 from J; bases not matched to a gene: 3. CDR1 and CDR2 (germline): SGHRS, YFSETQ. The CDR3 is made up of 14 amino acids. In nucleotides, the CDR3 is TGCGCCAGCAAACTAGCGGGGGGGGTCAATGAGCAGTTCTTC. Translated: CASKLAGGVNEQFF.

J is TRBJ2-2 and V is TRBV20-1; D tentatively fits TRBD1 or TRBD2 (6 bases each). The germline V gene encodes CDR1 DFQATT and CDR2 SNEGSKA (reference sequence). The CDR3 is 13 amino acids. V was pared by 0 bases and J by 11 bases, with 13 bases between. In nucleotides, the CDR3 is TGCAGTGCTAGAGAGTTCGGGGGCACTGAGCTGTTTTTT. Protein product: CSAREFGGTELFF.

This clonotype was seen more than once but under ten times. The CDR3 is CASSLALQIETQYF. DNA of the CDR3: TGCGCCAGCAGCTTGGCCTTACAGATAGAGACCCAGTACTTC. The V and J genes are TRBV5-1 and TRBJ2-5; D call uncertain. Per the germline V gene, CDR1 is SGHRS and CDR2 is YFSETQ. The CDR3 runs to 14 residues. V lost 0 bases, J lost 4 bases, and 10 bases lay in between.

The V call is TRBV20-1, the J call TRBJ1-5; D ambiguous. V lost 4 bases to trimming and J lost 3 bases, with 16 bases between them. Germline-derived CDR1 and CDR2 are DFQATT and SNEGSKA (reference sequence). The length of the CDR3 is 15 residues. The CDR3 loop reads CSATPSGRVNQPQHF. CDR3 bases: TGCAGTGCTACCCCATCGGGGAGAGTCAATCAGCCCCAGCATTTT.

The genes are TRBV7-9 and TRBJ2-5; D uncertain. CDR1 SEHNR and CDR2 FQNEAQ come from the germline V gene (reference sequence). Trimming pared 2 bases from V and 4 bases from J, leaving 14 bases between. This CDR3 has 15 residues. The CDR3 nucleotides read TGTGCCAGCAGCTTAAAGAGGCTGAAAGTAGAGACCCAGTACTTC. As protein: CASSLKRLKVETQYF.

The chain is built from TRBV29-1 and TRBJ1-2; D is perhaps TRBD1 (5 bases). The V gene lost 3 bases and the J gene lost 5 bases, with 10 bases spanning the gap. The V gene's germline CDR1 is SQVTM and CDR2 ANQGSEA. There are 12 residues in the CDR3. The CDR3 DNA is TGCAGCGTTGAGACAGAAAGTTATGGCTACACCTTC. Encoded protein: CSVETESYGYTF.

Concerning this clonotype itself: The germline gene is not matched at one end of the junction; a read error may be the cause. The rearrangement uses TRBV5-1 and TRBJ2-3; D not certain. Germline V gene sequence: CDR1 SGHRS, CDR2 YFSETQ. The CDR3 loop spans 14 amino acids. As DNA, the CDR3 is TGCGCCAGCAGCTTGTCCAAAATCACAGATGCGCAGTATTTT. The encoded protein is CASSLSKITDAQYF.

This clonotype is a singleton in its sample. The chain is built from TRBV6-2 or TRBV6-3 and TRBJ2-3; 11 bases are shared with TRBD2. V lost 11 bases to trimming and J lost 2 bases; unmatched junction nucleotides: 9. This CDR3 spans 15 amino acids. Germline V gives CDR1 MNHEY, CDR2 SVGEGT. In DNA, the CDR3 is TGTGCCGGCTTCGGGACTAGCGGTAACACAGATACGCAGTATTTT. The encoded protein is CAGFGTSGNTDTQYF.

About this clonotype itself: At one boundary the junction diverges from the germline segment, which might be a read error. The rearrangement joins TRBV18 to TRBJ2-1, with 7 nucleotides matching TRBD1. Germline CDR1 KGHSH, CDR2 LQKENI. The CDR3 length is 15 residues. The CDR3 spells CASSPRGLSYNEQFF. For the CDR3, the DNA is TGTGCCAGCTCACCGAGGGGGCTCTCCTACAATGAACAGTTCTTC.

The rearrangement links TRBV2 to TRBJ2-6; D unclear. This CDR3 is built from 16 residues. With 2 bases removed from V and 4 bases from J, the gap between germline ends came to 12 bases. From germline, CDR1 is SNHLY and CDR2 FYNNEI. CDR3 in amino acids: CASSELGFSGANVLTF. CDR3 bases: TGTGCCAGCAGTGAACTGGGTTTCTCCGGGGCCAACGTCCTGACTTTC.

The chain recombines TRBV20-1 with TRBJ2-7, with 9 positions matching TRBD1. Germline-derived CDR1 and CDR2 are DFQATT and SNEGSKA (reference sequence). This CDR3 spans 14 amino acids. V lost 3 bases to trimming and J lost 3 bases; unmatched junction nucleotides: 6. This chain's CDR3 is CSARRQGGYYEQYF. The CDR3 DNA sequence: TGCAGTGCTAGGAGACAGGGGGGCTACTACGAGCAGTACTTC.